The entry below gives a single TCR beta chain sequence along with its context. Its antigen is unidentified. Sequencing libraries made from TCR beta cDNA carried unique molecular identifiers. TCRdb independently ran MiXCR on the PCR reads; one entry per CDR3 protein. The table lists fewer than 900,000 distinct CDR3 sequences, around 42% of them singletons, with just under 5% in the top ten. This sample is drawn from a study of post-analysis software for immune sequencing data. General study findings and limits: Controls had lower frequencies than patients of 4 or 5 TRBV segments, which included TRBV5-6, TRBV5-1 and TRBV20-1.

Germline V gene sequence: CDR1 DFQATT, CDR2 SNEGSKA (reference sequence). This CDR3 comprises 15 residues. With 0 bases removed from V and 2 bases from J, the gap between germline ends came to 12 bases. V usage is TRBV20-1 and J usage is TRBJ2-3, with TRBD2 as a possible D gene (7 bases). Material: blood. The source of this sequence is a girl between 5 and 17 years old with multiple sclerosis. CDR3 DNA: TGCAGTGCTAGAGATTTTGGGGGGGCCACAGATACGCAGTATTTT. Amino acid sequence: CSARDFGGATDTQYF.